This T cell receptor beta chain was recorded in a study of beta chain features in type 1 diabetes. General study points: Shorter TCRB CDR3s, moderately but significantly so, marked every one of the four CD4+ subsets in Type 1 diabetes patients.

Purity above 95% was achieved in all sorted populations. Expressed TCRB transcripts were sequenced because the isolated RNA had all been reverse transcribed beforehand. Using immunoSEQ multiplex PCR, the repertoire was profiled, and TCRdb retains in-frame clones only, with some absent. The data show 200,000 to 300,000 clones, roughly 21% seen once. To note about this clone: The antigen remains unidentified.

The CDR3 is 14 residues long. The V end was cut by 4 bases, the J end by 5 bases, with 15 bases between. Germline CDR1 and CDR2: SGHDT and YYEEEE. This sequence originates from a woman in her forties with type 1 diabetes. This chain links TRBV5-6 with TRBJ1-2, with D unresolved. The sequenced sample was naive CD4+ T cells from blood. CDR3 residues: CASSGGSPGYGYTF. In DNA form, the CDR3 reads TGTGCCAGCAGCGGCGGTTCCCCGGGGTATGGCTACACCTTC.